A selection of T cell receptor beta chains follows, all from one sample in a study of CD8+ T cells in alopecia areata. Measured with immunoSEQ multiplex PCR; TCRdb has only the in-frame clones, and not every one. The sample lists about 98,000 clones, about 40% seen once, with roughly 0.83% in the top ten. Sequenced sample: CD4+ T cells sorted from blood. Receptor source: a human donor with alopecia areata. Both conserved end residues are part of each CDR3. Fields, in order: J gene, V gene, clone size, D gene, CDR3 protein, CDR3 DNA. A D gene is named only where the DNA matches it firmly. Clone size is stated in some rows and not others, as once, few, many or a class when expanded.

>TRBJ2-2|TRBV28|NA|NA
CASSPTGELFF
TGTGCCAGCAGTCCCACCGGGGAGCTGTTTTTT
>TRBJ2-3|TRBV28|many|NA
CASSHNVAGQTDTQYF
TGTGCCAGCAGTCATAACGTAGCGGGACAGACAGATACGCAGTATTTT
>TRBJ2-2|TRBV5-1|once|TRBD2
CASSSTSGANLGELFF
TGCGCCAGCAGCTCGACTAGCGGGGCCAATTTGGGGGAGCTGTTTTTT
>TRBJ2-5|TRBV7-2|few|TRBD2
CASSFVAGGQETQYF
TGTGCCAGCAGCTTCGTAGCGGGAGGGCAAGAGACCCAGTACTTC
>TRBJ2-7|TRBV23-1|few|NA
CASPNLPLYEQYF
TGCGCCAGCCCGAATTTACCCCTATACGAGCAGTACTTC
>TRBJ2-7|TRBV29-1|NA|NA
CSVEQPGAEQYF
TGCAGCGTAGAACAACCAGGGGCCGAGCAGTACTTC
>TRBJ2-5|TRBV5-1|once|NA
CASSTQGTETQYF
TGCGCCAGCAGCACACAGGGAACAGAGACCCAGTACTTC
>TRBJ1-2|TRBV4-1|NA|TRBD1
CASSRQGYGYTF
TGCGCCAGCAGTCGACAGGGGTATGGCTACACCTTC
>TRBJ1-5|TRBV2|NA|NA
CASRVSNQPQHF
TGTGCCAGCAGGGTTAGCAATCAGCCCCAGCATTTT
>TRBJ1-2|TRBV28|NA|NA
CASIGEERGYTF
TGTGCCAGCATCGGAGAGGAAAGGGGCTACACCTTC
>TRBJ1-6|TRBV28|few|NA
CASRTSGIGISPLHF
TGTGCCAGCAGGACCTCGGGAATTGGTATATCTCCCCTCCACTTT
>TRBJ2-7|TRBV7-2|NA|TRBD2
CASSGQRGVDYEQYF
TGTGCCAGCAGCGGGCAGCGGGGGGTGGACTACGAGCAGTACTTC
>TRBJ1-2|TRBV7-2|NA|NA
CASSFLGPTSSNYGYTF
TGTGCCAGCAGCTTCCTGGGGCCAACCTCCTCTAACTATGGCTACACCTTC
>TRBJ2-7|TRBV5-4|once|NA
CASSLEGYNREQYF
TGTGCCAGCAGCTTGGAAGGTTACAATCGCGAGCAGTACTTC
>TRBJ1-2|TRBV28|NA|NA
CASTSQRYGYTF
TGTGCCAGCACCTCGCAGAGGTATGGCTACACCTTC
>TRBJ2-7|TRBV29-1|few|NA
CSVRGRSRDEQYF
TGCAGCGTCCGGGGACGGTCAAGGGACGAGCAGTACTTC